This passage covers 28 T cell receptor beta chains from one sample sequenced in a study of CD8 T cells in ankylosing spondylitis. MiXCR, run by TCRdb on the 5' RACE reads, gives a single entry per CDR3 protein. The table has around 440,000 distinct CDR3 sequences, about a sixth seen once. Their antigens remain unidentified. Findings and limits, study-wide: What appeared characteristic of ankylosing spondylitis blood was a TCR beta motif of eight or nine highly homologous variants.

The sequenced sample was blood, either unsorted or a sorted T cell fraction (not recorded which). The receptors were gathered from a male donor with ankylosing spondylitis.

This clonotype was seen more than once but under ten times. The chain is built from TRBV9 and TRBJ1-1; D possibly corresponds to TRBD1 (5 bases). Looked up from germline, CDR1 is SGDLS and CDR2 is YYNGEE. The CDR3 has 15 residues. Trimming removed 2 bases from V and 4 bases from J, with 15 bases in between. The CDR3 DNA reads TGTGCCAGCAGCGTCACGGGCGGGGGAATCACTGAAGCTTTCTTT. Encoded protein: CASSVTGGGITEAFF.

The chain is built from TRBV14 and TRBJ1-1; D may be TRBD1 (5 bases). Germline-derived CDR1 and CDR2 are SGHDN and FVKESK. This CDR3 contains 14 residues. V shed 3 bases and J shed 4 bases, with 12 bases lying between them. CDR3 loop: CASSQGFGGTEAFF. CDR3 DNA sequence: TGTGCCAGCAGCCAGGGATTTGGGGGCACTGAAGCTTTCTTT.

The rearrangement joins TRBV19 to TRBJ1-5, with TRBD1 matching 7 bases. CDR3 length equals 16 residues. The germline gives CDR1 LNHDA, CDR2 SQIVND (reference sequence). J was trimmed by 0 bases and V by 7 bases; bases with no gene match: 9. The CDR3 is CASMPFGQASNQPQHF. The CDR3 coding sequence is TGTGCCAGTATGCCCTTCGGACAGGCTAGCAATCAGCCCCAGCATTTT.

The gene calls are TRBV5-4 and TRBJ1-1; a weak D match, TRBD1 (5 bases). The CDR3 is made up of 15 amino acids. CDR1 SGHNT and CDR2 YYREEE come from the germline V gene (reference sequence). V dropped 4 bases and J dropped 1 base, with 14 bases sitting between them. CDR3 loop: CASSPGGRANTEAFF. Here the CDR3 DNA reads TGTGCCAGCAGCCCTGGGGGGAGGGCGAACACTGAAGCTTTCTTT.

This clonotype was observed many times. The chain uses TRBV10-3 and TRBJ1-5; D is unresolved. Trimming left V 3 bases short and J 0 bases short, with 6 bases between. The CDR3 consists of 14 residues. Germline V gene sequence: CDR1 ENHRY, CDR2 SYGVKD. The CDR3 nucleotides are TGTGCCATCAGTGACTCCCCTAGCAATCAGCCCCAGCATTTT. It encodes CAISDSPSNQPQHF.

The chain is built from TRBV2 and TRBJ1-2, with D perhaps TRBD1 (6 bases). The CDR3 runs to 14 residues. Looked up from germline, CDR1 is SNHLY and CDR2 is FYNNEI. The V and J ends lost 6 bases and 6 bases respectively, with 17 bases between them. CDR3 sequence reads: CASSARTVQDGYTF. CDR3 DNA sequence: TGTGCCAGCAGCGCCCGGACAGTACAGGATGGCTACACCTTC. Full variable domain (remainder filled in from reference TRBV2 and TRBJ1-2): EPEVTQTPSHQVTQMGQEVILRCVPISNHLYFYWYRQILGQKVEFLVSFYNNEISEKSEIFDDQFSVERPDGSNFTLKIRSTKLEDSAMYFCASSARTVQDGYTFGSGTRLTVV.

The table lists this clonotype with a few counts. The V gene is TRBV29-1, the J gene TRBJ2-7; 8 positions match TRBD1. The CDR3 spans 14 residues. The V gene's germline CDR1 is SQVTM and CDR2 ANQGSEA. The DNA for the CDR3 is TGCAGTGTCACCGGACAGGGAATTTCCTACGAGCAGTACTTC. Translating gives CSVTGQGISYEQYF.

This clonotype came up many times. This chain uses TRBV12-3 or TRBV12-4 with TRBJ1-5, with a weak D call TRBD1 (6 bases). This CDR3 spans 15 amino acids. V was cut by 6 bases and J by 4 bases, with 16 bases left in between. The CDR3 nucleotides are TGTGCCAGCAGACCACGGGGGGGGGCAAATCAGCCCCAGCATTTT. Translation gives CASRPRGGANQPQHF.

This clonotype was observed a few times. CDR3 nucleotides: TGTGCCAGCAGGTCCGTCAGGGGGACTAGCACAGATACGCAGTATTTT. This translates into CASRSVRGTSTDTQYF. The V call is TRBV12-3 or TRBV12-4, the J call TRBJ2-3; a weak D match, TRBD1 (7 bases). The CDR3 consists of 16 residues. Trimming pared 6 bases from V and 0 bases from J, leaving 16 bases between.

The chain couples TRBV20-1 to TRBJ1-1; D is possibly TRBD1 (5 bases). Germline V gene data show CDR1 as DFQATT and CDR2 as SNEGSKA (reference sequence). V was trimmed by 3 bases and J by 4 bases, leaving 12 bases between them. The CDR3 spans 13 residues. The CDR3 is CSARGRVGTEAFF. In DNA, the CDR3 is TGCAGTGCTAGGGGCAGGGTGGGCACTGAAGCTTTCTTT.

This clonotype was counted only a few times. V usage is TRBV29-1 and J usage is TRBJ2-3; TRBD2 matches at 13 bases. This CDR3 has 16 amino acids. Germline V gene sequence: CDR1 SQVTM, CDR2 ANQGSEA. Trimming removed 4 bases from V and 2 bases from J; junction bases left unmatched: 6. CDR3 amino acids: CSVVGGLAGPTDTQYF. CDR3 coding DNA: TGCAGCGTTGTGGGGGGACTAGCGGGGCCCACAGATACGCAGTATTTT.

The chain combines TRBV20-1 with TRBJ2-1, with TRBD2 matching 9 bases. CDR1 and CDR2 (germline): DFQATT, SNEGSKA (reference sequence). The CDR3 totals 14 residues. The ends lost 3 bases at V and 3 bases at J; junction bases unmatched: 3. The CDR3 sequence is CSASRLADYNEQFF. CDR3 DNA sequence: TGCAGTGCTAGCAGACTAGCGGACTACAATGAGCAGTTCTTC.

There are a few counts of this clonotype. The chain combines TRBV7-2 with TRBJ2-7; 15 nucleotides match TRBD2. The CDR3 runs 15 residues. CDR1 is SGHTA, CDR2 FQGNSA, per germline. V dropped 4 bases and J dropped 6; count of bases not matched to a gene: 4. The DNA for the CDR3 is TGTGCCAGCAGCTCCGGGACTAGCGGGAGGCGCGAGCAGTACTTC. This sequence encodes CASSSGTSGRREQYF.

A few counts support this clonotype. The rearrangement joins TRBV5-1 to TRBJ2-2; 11 bases match TRBD2. The germline CDR1 and CDR2 sequences are SGHRS and YFSETQ. Trimming at V came to 2 bases and at J to 3 bases, leaving 9 bases not matched to a gene. The CDR3 is made up of 18 amino acids. CDR3: CASSFPGLAASDTGELFF. In nucleotides, the CDR3 is TGCGCCAGCAGCTTCCCGGGACTAGCGGCTTCGGACACCGGGGAGCTGTTTTTT.

The chain uses TRBV12-5 and TRBJ2-1, with 7 bases aligning to TRBD1. The ends lost 0 bases at V and 6 bases at J; junction bases unmatched: 8. Per germline, CDR1 LGHNT and CDR2 FRNRAP. The CDR3 sequence is 16 residues long. CDR3 region: CASGLVLGGAGNEQFF. The CDR3 DNA reads TGTGCTAGTGGTTTGGTACTAGGGGGCGCCGGCAATGAGCAGTTCTTC.

The chain joins TRBV18 to TRBJ2-5; 7 positions match TRBD2. The CDR3 runs to 13 residues. J gave up 4 bases and V 6 bases, and 5 bases lay outside the gene matches. Germline CDR1 and CDR2: KGHSH and LQKENI. For the CDR3, the DNA is TGTGCCAGCTCTGGGACTAACGGAGAGACCCAGTACTTC. Amino acid sequence: CASSGTNGETQYF.

This chain uses TRBV6-1 with TRBJ1-1; D is unclear. V gave up 5 bases and J gave up 7 bases, with 17 bases separating them. Germline CDR1 and CDR2: MNHNS and SASEGT. CDR3 length: 14 residues. Here the CDR3 DNA reads TGTGCCAGCAGTCCAGAAAGGGTGGTGAGTGAAGCTTTCTTT. Residues: CASSPERVVSEAFF.

Ten or more counts support this clonotype. The chain carries TRBV5-1 and TRBJ1-3, with D unclear. Germline lookup yields CDR1 SGHRS and CDR2 YFSETQ. CDR3 length: 14 residues. Trimming left V 9 bases short and J 0 bases short, with 13 bases between. The CDR3, as DNA: TGCGCCACCTCGATCGGGGACTCTGGAAACACCATATATTTT. This sequence encodes CATSIGDSGNTIYF.

This clonotype showed up many times. V usage is TRBV5-1 and J usage is TRBJ2-7, with 7 bases identical to TRBD2. Germline V CDR1 and CDR2: SGHRS, YFSETQ. Trimming removed 3 bases from V and 1 base from J; junction bases left unmatched: 7. The CDR3 spans 15 residues. The CDR3 here is CASSSGPGGSYEQYF. Written as DNA, the CDR3 is TGCGCCAGCAGCTCTGGTCCGGGGGGTTCCTACGAGCAGTACTTC.

This clonotype has only a few counts. The rearrangement uses TRBV29-1 and TRBJ1-4, with no clear D. Germline CDR1 SQVTM, CDR2 ANQGSEA. Trimming removed 5 bases from V and 0 bases from J, with 13 bases in between. The CDR3 extends over 15 amino acids. CDR3 DNA: TGCAGCGTTAGATGGGGTCCGTCAACTAATGAAAAACTGTTTTTT. Translated: CSVRWGPSTNEKLFF.

The gene calls are TRBV4-3 and TRBJ2-2; D ambiguous. This CDR3 contains 16 residues. Germline assignment: CDR1 LGHNA and CDR2 YSLEER. The V end lost 2 bases, the J end lost 0 bases, and 10 bases lay between the germline ends. The CDR3 is CASSQLPGSNTGELFF. The CDR3, as DNA: TGCGCCAGCAGCCAACTTCCTGGATCGAACACCGGGGAGCTGTTTTTT.

Only a few counts were recorded for this clonotype. This sequence joins TRBV5-1 and TRBJ2-5, with D tentatively TRBD1 (5 bases). The CDR3 length is 15 residues. Germline CDR1 SGHRS, CDR2 YFSETQ. Trimming pared 1 base from V and 5 bases from J, leaving 15 bases between. The CDR3 here is CASSLNSAGFETQYF. The DNA for the CDR3 is TGCGCCAGCAGCTTGAATTCAGCAGGGTTTGAGACCCAGTACTTC.

The chain recombines TRBV7-6 with TRBJ2-6; a possible D gene is TRBD1 (6 bases). The V end lost 2 bases, the J end lost 0 bases, and 20 bases lay between the germline ends. CDR3 length: 20 amino acids. CDR1 SGHVS and CDR2 FNYEAQ come from the germline V gene. CDR3 nucleotide sequence: TGTGCCAGCAGCTTATGGTCCCGAGACAGGACTCTCTCTGGGGCCAACGTCCTGACTTTC. Translating gives CASSLWSRDRTLSGANVLTF. Together with reference TRBV7-6 and TRBJ2-6, the CDR3 gives the full variable domain: GAGVSQSPRYKVTKRGQDVALRCDPISGHVSLYWYRQALGQGPEFLTYFNYEAQQDKSGLPNDRFSAERPEGSISTLTIQRTEQRDSAMYRCASSLWSRDRTLSGANVLTFGAGSRLTVL.

The gene calls are TRBV18 and TRBJ1-6; 10 nucleotides line up with TRBD1. The germline CDR1 and CDR2 sequences are KGHSH and LQKENI. V lost 3 bases to trimming and J lost 8 bases; unmatched junction nucleotides: 4. This CDR3 is built from 15 residues. The CDR3 here is CASSPTGGWDSPLHF. CDR3 sequence (DNA): TGTGCCAGCTCACCGACAGGGGGCTGGGATTCACCCCTCCACTTT.

The sample holds many counts of this clonotype. The V gene is TRBV29-1, the J gene TRBJ2-4; 8 bases align to TRBD1. Germline values: CDR1 SQVTM, CDR2 ANQGSEA. The CDR3 sequence is 13 residues long. V was clipped by 6 bases and J by 6 bases; unmatched bases: 7. The CDR3 DNA reads TGCAGCGTCGCGCAGGGGGCGCTAAACATTCAGTACTTC. As protein: CSVAQGALNIQYF.

This clonotype was counted at least ten times. The rearrangement links TRBV7-2 to TRBJ2-1; weak D call: TRBD2 (7 bases). V gave up 11 bases and J gave up 6 bases, with 26 bases separating them. This CDR3 spans 16 amino acids. Germline-derived CDR1 and CDR2 are SGHTA and FQGNSA. As DNA, the CDR3 is TGTGCCTTAAGCTTAGAGGCGGGGGCCTTCTCCAATGAGCAGTTCTTC. Its protein is CALSLEAGAFSNEQFF.

This clonotype came up many times. The chain employs TRBV24-1 and TRBJ2-3, with D unclear. The CDR3 has 13 residues. Trimming shortened V by 2 bases and J by 6 bases, and 8 bases separated the two germline ends. Germline V lookup: CDR1 KGHDR, CDR2 SFDVKD. This chain's CDR3 is CATSDSRYDTQYF. In nucleotides, the CDR3 is TGTGCCACCAGTGATTCCCGGTATGATACGCAGTATTTT.

The chain links TRBV6-1 to TRBJ1-1; 9 nucleotides align to TRBD1. The germline CDR1 and CDR2 sequences are MNHNS and SASEGT. V shed 7 bases and J 5 bases; nucleotides not matched to a gene: 20. The CDR3 extends over 18 amino acids. The CDR3 nucleotides read TGTGCCAGCACTCTAACAAATACAGGGGGCCGGGTTCGGACTGAAGCTTTCTTT. It specifies CASTLTNTGGRVRTEAFF.